The T cell receptor beta chain described here comes from a study of cytomegalovirus exposure and HLA in healthy donors. Between the trimmed V and J ends, which lost 4 bases and 1 base, there was a span of 18 bases. Germline V lookup: CDR1 SGHRS, CDR2 YFSETQ. The CDR3 totals 16 residues. Both 60 Vbeta primers and 13 Jbeta primers went into the PCR. Sequencing was performed with immunoSEQ multiplex PCR; in TCRdb, only in-frame clones are kept and a portion is missing. Of fewer than 200,000 clones listed, roughly 75% were seen once; the top ten hold 4% to 5.5%. J is TRBJ2-7 and V is TRBV5-1; TRBD1 is a possible D gene (6 bases). The source material was PBMCs. The TCR originated in a male donor in good health and CMV-seronegative. The CDR3 reads CASSRGRGSGSYEQYF. The CDR3 nucleotides are TGCGCCAGCAGCAGGGGCAGGGGAAGTGGGTCCTACGAGCAGTACTTC.